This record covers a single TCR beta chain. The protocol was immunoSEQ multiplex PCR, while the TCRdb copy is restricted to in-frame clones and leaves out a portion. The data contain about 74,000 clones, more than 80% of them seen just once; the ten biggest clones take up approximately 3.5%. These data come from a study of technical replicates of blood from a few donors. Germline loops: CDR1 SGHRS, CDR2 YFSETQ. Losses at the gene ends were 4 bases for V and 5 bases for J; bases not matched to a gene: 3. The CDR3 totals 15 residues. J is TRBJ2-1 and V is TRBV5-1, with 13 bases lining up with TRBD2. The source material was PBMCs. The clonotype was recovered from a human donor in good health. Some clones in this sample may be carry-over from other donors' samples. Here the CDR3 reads CASSMGLAGNNEQFF. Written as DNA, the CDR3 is TGCGCCAGCAGCATGGGACTAGCGGGGAACAATGAGCAGTTCTTC. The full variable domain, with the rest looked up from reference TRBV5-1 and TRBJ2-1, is KAGVTQTPRYLIKTRGQQVTLSCSPISGHRSVSWYQQTPGQGLQFLFEYFSETQRNKGNFPGRFSGRQFSNSRSEMNVSTLELGDSALYLCASSMGLAGNNEQFFGPGTRLTVL.